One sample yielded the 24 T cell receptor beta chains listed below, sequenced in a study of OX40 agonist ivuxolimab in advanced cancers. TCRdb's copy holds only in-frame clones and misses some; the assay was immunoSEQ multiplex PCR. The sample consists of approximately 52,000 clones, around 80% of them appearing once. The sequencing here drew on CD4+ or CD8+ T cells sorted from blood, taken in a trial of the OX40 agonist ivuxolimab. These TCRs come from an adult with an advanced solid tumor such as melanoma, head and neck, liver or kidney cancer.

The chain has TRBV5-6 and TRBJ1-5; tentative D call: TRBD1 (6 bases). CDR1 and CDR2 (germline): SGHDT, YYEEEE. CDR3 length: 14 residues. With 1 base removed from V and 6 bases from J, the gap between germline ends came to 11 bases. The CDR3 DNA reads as TGTGCCAGCAGCTTGTGGGGGGCGCGTCAGCCCCAGCATTTT. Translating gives CASSLWGARQPQHF.

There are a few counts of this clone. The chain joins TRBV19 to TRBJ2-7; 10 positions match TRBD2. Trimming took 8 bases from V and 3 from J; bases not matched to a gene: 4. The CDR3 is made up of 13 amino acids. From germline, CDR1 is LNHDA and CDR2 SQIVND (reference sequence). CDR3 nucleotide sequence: TGTGCCAGTTACGGACTAGCGGACTACGAGCAGTACTTC. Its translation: CASYGLADYEQYF.

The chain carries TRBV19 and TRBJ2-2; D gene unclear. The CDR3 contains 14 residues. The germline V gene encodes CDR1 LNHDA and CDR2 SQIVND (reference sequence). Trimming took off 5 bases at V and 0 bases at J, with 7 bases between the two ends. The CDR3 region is CASSRQPNTGELFF. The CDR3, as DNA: TGTGCCAGTAGTCGGCAACCGAACACCGGGGAGCTGTTTTTT.

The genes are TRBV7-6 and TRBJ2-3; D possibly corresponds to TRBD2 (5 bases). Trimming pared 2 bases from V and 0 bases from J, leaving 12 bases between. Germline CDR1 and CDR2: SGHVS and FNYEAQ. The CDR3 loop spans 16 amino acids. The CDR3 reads CASSLWAGGSTDTQYF. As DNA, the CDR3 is TGTGCCAGCAGCTTATGGGCCGGCGGGAGCACAGATACGCAGTATTTT.

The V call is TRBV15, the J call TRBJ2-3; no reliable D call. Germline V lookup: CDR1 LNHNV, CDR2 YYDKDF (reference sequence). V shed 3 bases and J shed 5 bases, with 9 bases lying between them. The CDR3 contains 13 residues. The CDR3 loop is CATSRASLDTQYF. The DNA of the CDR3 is TGTGCCACCAGCAGGGCCTCCTTAGATACGCAGTATTTT.

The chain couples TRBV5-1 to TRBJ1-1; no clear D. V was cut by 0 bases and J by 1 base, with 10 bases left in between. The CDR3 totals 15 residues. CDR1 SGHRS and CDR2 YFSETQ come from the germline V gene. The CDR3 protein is CASSLAHIGNTEAFF. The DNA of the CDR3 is TGCGCCAGCAGCTTGGCACACATCGGGAACACTGAAGCTTTCTTT.

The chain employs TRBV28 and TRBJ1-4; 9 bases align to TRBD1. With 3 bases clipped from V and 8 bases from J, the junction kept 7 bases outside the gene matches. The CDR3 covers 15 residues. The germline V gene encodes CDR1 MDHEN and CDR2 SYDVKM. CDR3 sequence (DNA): TGTGCCAGCAGTTTTATGAGACAGGGGGGGGAAAAACTGTTTTTT. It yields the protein CASSFMRQGGEKLFF.

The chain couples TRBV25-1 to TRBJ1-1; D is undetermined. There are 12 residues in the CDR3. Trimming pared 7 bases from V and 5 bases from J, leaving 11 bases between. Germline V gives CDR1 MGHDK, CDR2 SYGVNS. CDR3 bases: TGTGCCAGCACACGTCATTTTACTGAAGCTTTCTTT. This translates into CASTRHFTEAFF. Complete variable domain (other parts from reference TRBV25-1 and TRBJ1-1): EADIYQTPRYLVIGTGKKITLECSQTMGHDKMYWYQQDPGMELHLIHYSYGVNSTEKGDLSSESTVSRIRTEHFPLTLESARPSHTSQYLCASTRHFTEAFFGQGTRLTVV.

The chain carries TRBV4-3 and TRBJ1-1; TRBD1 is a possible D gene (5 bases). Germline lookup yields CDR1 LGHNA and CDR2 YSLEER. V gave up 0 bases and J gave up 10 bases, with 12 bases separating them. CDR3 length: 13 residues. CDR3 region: CASSQELREVAFF. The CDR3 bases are TGCGCCAGCAGCCAAGAACTCAGGGAGGTAGCTTTCTTT.

Written as DNA, the CDR3 is TGTGCCAGCAGCCCGACTAGCACAGATACGCAGTATTTT. Amino acids: CASSPTSTDTQYF. The rearrangement links TRBV5-4 to TRBJ2-3; D not resolved. CDR3 length: 13 residues. V was trimmed by 4 bases and J by 0 bases, leaving 6 bases between them. Germline CDR1 reads SGHNT; CDR2 reads YYREEE (reference sequence).

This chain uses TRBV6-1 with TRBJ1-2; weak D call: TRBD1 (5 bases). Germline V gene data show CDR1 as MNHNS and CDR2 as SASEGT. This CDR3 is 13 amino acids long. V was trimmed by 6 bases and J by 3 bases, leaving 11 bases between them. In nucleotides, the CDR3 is TGTGCCAGCAGCCGATCCAGGGACTATGGCTACACCTTC. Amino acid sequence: CASSRSRDYGYTF.

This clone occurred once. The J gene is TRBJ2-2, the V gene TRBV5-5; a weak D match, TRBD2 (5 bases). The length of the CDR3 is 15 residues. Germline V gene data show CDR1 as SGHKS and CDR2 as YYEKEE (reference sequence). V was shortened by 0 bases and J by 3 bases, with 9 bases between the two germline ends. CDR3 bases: TGTGCCAGCAGCTTGGCCAGCGGTCACACCGGGGAGCTGTTTTTT. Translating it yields CASSLASGHTGELFF.

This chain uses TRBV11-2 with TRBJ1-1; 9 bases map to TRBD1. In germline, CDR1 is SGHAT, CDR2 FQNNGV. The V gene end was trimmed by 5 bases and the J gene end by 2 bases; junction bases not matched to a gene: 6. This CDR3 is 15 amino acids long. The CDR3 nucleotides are TGTGCCAGCAGCCAACCGGGACAGGGAAACACTGAAGCTTTCTTT. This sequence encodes CASSQPGQGNTEAFF.

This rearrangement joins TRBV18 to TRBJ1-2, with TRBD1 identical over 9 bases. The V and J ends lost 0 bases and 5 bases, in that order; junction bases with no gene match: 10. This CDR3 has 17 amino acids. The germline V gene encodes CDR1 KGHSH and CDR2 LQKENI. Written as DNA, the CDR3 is TGTGCCAGCTCACCACCCTTTTTGGGACAGGGTGTTTATGGCTACACCTTC. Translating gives CASSPPFLGQGVYGYTF.

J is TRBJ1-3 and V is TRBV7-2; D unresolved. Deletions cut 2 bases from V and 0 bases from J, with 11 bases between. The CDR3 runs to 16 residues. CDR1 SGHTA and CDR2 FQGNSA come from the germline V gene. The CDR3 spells CASSLSGSVSGNTIYF. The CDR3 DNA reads TGTGCCAGCAGCTTATCTGGCTCCGTCTCTGGAAACACCATATATTTT.

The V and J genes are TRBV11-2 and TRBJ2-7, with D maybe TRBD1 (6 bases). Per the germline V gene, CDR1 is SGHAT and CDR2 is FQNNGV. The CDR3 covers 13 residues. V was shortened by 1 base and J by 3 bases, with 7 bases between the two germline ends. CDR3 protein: CASSLVQGYEQYF. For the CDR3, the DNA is TGTGCCAGCAGCTTAGTACAGGGCTACGAGCAGTACTTC. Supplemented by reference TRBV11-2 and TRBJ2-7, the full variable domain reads EAGVAQSPRYKIIEKRQSVAFWCNPISGHATLYWYQQILGQGPKLLIQFQNNGVVDDSQLPKDRFSAERLKGVDSTLKIQPAKLEDSAVYLCASSLVQGYEQYFGPGTRLTVT.

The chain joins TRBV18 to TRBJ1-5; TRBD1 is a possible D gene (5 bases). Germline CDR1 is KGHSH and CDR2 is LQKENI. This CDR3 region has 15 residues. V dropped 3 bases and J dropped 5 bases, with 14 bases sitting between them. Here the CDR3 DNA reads TGTGCCAGCTCACCGGACAATCTGGGGTATCAGCCCCAGCATTTT. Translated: CASSPDNLGYQPQHF.

The CDR3: CASSQVRGGRGGYGYTF. DNA of the CDR3: TGCGCCAGCAGCCAAGTCCGAGGGGGCAGGGGGGGATATGGCTACACCTTC. The chain carries TRBV4-1 and TRBJ1-2; 7 bases agree with TRBD1. The CDR3 spans 17 residues. Germline CDR1 and CDR2: MGHRA and YSYEKL. V shed 1 base, J shed 5 bases, and the junction held 13 bases outside the gene matches.

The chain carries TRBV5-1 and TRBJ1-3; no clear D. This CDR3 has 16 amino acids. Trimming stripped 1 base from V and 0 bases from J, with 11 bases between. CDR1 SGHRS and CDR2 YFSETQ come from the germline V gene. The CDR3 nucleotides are TGCGCCAGCAGCTTGTCCCCAGGAACCTCTGGAAACACCATATATTTT. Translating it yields CASSLSPGTSGNTIYF.

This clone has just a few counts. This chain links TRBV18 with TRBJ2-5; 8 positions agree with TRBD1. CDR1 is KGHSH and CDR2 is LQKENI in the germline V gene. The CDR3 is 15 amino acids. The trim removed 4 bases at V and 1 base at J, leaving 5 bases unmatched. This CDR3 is CASSRGTGAQETQYF. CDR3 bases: TGTGCCAGCTCACGGGGGACAGGCGCCCAAGAGACCCAGTACTTC.

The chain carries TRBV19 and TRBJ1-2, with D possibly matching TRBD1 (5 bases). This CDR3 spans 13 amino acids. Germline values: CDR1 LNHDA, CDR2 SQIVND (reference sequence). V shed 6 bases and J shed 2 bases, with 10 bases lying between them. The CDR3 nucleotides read TGTGCCAGTAGCCGGGACGTAAACTATGGCTACACCTTC. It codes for CASSRDVNYGYTF.

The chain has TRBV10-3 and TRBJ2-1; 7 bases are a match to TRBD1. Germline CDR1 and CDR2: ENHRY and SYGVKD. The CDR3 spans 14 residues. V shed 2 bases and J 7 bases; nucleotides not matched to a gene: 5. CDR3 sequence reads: CAISEDQGVNEQFF. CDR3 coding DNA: TGTGCCATCAGTGAGGATCAGGGGGTTAATGAGCAGTTCTTC.

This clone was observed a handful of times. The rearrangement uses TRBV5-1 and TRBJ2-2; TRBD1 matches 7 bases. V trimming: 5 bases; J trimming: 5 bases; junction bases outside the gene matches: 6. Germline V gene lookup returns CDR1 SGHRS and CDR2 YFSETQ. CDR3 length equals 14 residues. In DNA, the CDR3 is TGCGCCAGCAGGGGGACAGTTGGGACCGGGGAGCTGTTTTTT. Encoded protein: CASRGTVGTGELFF.

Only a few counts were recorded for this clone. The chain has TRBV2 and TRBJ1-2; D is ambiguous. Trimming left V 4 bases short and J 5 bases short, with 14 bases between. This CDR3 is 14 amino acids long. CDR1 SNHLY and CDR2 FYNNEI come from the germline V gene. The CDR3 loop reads CASSVQGRSYGYTF. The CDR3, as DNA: TGTGCCAGCAGTGTACAAGGAAGAAGTTATGGCTACACCTTC.